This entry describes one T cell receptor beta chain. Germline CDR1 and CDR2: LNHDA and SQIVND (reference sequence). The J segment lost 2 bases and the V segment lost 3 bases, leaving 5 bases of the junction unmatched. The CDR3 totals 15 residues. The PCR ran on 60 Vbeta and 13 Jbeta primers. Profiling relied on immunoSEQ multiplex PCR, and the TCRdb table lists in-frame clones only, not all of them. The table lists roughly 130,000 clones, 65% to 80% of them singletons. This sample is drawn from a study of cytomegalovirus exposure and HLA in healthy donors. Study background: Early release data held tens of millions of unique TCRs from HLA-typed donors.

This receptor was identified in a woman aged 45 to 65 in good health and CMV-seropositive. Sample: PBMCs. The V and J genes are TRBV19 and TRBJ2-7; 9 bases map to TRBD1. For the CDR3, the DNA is TGTGCCAGTAGTATTCGGACAGGGGTCACCTACGAGCAGTACTTC. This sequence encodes CASSIRTGVTYEQYF.